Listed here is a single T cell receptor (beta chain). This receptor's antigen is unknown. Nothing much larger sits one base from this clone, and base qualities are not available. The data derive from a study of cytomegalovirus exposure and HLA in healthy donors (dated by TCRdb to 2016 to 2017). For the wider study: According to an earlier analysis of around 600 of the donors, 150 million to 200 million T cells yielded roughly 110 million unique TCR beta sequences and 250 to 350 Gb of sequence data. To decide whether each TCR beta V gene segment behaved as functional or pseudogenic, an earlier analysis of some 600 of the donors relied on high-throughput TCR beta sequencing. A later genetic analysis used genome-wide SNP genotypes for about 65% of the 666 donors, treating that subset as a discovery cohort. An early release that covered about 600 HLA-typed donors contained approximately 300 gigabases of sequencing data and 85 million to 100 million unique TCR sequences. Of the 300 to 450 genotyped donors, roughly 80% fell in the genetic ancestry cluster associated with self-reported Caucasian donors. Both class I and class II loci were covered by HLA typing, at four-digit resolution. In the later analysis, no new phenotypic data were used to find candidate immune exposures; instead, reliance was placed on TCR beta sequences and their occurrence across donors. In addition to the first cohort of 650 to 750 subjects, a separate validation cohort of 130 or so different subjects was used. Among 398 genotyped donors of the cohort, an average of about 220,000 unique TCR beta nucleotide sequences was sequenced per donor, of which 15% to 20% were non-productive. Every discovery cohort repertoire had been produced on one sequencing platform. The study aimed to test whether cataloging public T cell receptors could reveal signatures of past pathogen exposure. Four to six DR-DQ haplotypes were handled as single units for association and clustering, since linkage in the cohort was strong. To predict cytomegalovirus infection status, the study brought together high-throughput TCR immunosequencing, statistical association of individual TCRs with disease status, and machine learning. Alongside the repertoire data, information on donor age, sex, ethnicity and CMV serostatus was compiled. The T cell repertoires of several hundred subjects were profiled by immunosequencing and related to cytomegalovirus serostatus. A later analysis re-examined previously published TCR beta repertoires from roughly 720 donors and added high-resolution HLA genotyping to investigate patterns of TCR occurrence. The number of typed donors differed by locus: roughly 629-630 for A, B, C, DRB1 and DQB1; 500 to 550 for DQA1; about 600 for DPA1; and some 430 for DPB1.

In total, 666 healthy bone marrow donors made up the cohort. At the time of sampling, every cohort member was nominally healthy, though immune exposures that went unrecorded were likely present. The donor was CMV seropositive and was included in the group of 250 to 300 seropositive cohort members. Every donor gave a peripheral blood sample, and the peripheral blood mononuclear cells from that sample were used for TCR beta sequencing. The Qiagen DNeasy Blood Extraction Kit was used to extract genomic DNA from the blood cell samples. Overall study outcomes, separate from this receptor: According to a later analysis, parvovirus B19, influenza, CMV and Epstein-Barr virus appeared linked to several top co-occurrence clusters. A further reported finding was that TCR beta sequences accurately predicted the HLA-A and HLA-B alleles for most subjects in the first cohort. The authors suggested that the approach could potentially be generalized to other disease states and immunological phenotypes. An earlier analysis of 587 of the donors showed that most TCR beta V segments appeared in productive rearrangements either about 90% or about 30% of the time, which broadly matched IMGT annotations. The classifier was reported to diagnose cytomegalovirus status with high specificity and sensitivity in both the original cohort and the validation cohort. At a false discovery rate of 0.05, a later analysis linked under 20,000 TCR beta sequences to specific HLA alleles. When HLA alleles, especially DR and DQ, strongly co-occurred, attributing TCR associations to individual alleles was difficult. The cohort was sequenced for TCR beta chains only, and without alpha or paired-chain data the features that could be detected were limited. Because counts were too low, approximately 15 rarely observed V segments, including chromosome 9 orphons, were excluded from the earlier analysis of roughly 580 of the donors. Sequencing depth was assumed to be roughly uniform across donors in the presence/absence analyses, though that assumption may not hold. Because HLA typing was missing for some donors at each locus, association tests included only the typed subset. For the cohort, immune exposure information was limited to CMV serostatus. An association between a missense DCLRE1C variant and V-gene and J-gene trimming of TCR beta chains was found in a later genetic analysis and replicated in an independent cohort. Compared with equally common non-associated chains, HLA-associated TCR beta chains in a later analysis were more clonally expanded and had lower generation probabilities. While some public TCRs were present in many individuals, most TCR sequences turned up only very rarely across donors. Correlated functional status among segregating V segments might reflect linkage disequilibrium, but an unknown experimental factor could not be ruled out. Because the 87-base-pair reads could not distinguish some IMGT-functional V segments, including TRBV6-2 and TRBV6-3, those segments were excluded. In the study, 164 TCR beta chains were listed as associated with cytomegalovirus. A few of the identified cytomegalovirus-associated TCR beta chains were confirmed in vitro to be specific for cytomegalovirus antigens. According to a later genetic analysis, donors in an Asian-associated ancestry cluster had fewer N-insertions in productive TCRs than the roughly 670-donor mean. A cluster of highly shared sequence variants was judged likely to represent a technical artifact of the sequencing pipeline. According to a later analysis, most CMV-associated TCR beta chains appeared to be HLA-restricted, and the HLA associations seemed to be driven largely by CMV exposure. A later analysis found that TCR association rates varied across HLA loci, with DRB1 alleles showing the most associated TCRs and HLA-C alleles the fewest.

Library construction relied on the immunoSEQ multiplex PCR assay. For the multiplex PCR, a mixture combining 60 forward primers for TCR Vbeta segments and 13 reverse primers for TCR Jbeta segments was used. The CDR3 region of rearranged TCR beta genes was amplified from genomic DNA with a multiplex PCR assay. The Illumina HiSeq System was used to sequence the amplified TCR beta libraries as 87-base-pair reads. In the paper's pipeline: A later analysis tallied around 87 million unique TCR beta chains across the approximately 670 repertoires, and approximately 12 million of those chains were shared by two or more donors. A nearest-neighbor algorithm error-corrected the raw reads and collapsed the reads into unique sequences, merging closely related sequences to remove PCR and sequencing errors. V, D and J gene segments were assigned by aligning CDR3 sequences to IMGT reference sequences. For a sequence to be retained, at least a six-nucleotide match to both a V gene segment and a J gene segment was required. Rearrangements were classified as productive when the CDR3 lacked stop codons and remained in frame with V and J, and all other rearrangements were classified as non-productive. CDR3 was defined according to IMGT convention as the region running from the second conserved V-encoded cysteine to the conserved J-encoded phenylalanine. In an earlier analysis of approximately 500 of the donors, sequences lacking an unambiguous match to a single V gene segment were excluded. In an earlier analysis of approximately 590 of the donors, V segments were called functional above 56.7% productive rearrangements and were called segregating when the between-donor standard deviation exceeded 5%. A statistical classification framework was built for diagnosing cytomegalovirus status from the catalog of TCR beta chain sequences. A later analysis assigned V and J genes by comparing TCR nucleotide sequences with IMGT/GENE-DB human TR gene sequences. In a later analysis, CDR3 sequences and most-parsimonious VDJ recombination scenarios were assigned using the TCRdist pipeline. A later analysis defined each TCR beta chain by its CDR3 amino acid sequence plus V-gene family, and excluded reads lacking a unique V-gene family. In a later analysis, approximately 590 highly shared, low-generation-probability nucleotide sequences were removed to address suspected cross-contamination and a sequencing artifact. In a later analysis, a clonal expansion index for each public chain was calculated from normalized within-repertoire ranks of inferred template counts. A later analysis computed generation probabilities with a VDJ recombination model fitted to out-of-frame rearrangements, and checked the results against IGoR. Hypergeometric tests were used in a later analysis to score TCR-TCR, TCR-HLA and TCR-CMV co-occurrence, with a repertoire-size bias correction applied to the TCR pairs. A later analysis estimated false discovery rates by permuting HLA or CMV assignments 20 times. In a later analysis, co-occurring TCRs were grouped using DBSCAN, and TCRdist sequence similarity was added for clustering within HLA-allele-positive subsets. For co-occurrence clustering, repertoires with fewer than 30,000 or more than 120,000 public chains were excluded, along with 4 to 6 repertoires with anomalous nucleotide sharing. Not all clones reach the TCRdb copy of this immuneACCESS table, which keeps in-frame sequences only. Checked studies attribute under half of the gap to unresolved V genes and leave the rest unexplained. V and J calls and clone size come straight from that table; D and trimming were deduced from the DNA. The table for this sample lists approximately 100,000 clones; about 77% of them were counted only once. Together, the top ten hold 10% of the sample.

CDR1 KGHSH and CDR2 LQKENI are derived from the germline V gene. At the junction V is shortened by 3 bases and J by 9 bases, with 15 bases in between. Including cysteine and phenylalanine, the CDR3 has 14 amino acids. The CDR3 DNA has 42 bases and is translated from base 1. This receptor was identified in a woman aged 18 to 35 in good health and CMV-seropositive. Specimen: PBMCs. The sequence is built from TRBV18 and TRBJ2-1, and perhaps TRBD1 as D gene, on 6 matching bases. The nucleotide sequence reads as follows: TGTGCCAGCTCACCCACGCACAGGGTTGGTGAGCAGTTCTTC. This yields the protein CASSPTHRVGEQFF.